The rows below give T cell receptor beta chains drawn from one sample of a study of blood T cell repertoires in COVID-19. Assay used: immunoSEQ multiplex PCR; TCRdb lists only in-frame clones, some missing. The sample includes 200,000 to 300,000 clones, 85% to 90% of them seen just once. The sample comprised peripheral blood. Receptors were obtained from a woman aged 70 to 79 with active or convalescent COVID-19. Both conserved end residues are part of each CDR3.

TRBJ1-4 TRBV9 CASSPGQGNEKLFF
TRBJ1-2 TRBV19 CASSIDRDWRANYGYTF
TRBJ1-2 TRBV4-3 CASSQDRGSVYGYTF
TRBJ2-7 TRBV7-2 CASSLVTSAYEQYF
TRBJ2-5 TRBV11-3 CASSPSSGTSGGETQYF
TRBJ1-1 TRBV18 CASFTGQNTEAFF
TRBJ1-1 TRBV9 CASSVLGGDVNTEAFF
TRBJ1-2 TRBV5-8 CASSPRGGANYGYTF
TRBJ1-2 TRBV29-1 CSVEDTAAGLNYGYTF
TRBJ1-3 TRBV7-6 CASSLGVATYSGNTIYF
TRBJ2-5 TRBV6-2/TRBV6-3 CASSPHPPRGSETQYF
TRBJ1-6 TRBV7-3 CASSLAGVLSPLHF
TRBJ2-1 TRBV7-2 CASSLGDSFYNEQFF
TRBJ1-1 TRBV7-2 CASSSPGGAPEAFF
TRBJ1-4 TRBV3-1/TRBV3-2 CASSQGAAPATNEKLFF
TRBJ1-1 TRBV3-1/TRBV3-2 CASSQAGQNTEAFF
TRBJ2-4 TRBV24-1 CATSGTGGTGNIQYF
TRBJ2-7 TRBV12-3/TRBV12-4 CASSPDSTYEQYF
TRBJ2-2 TRBV4-2 CASSPRDRHMAGELFF
TRBJ1-2 TRBV7-9 CASSFGQGADGYTF
TRBJ1-1 TRBV7-2 CASSPRRGTEAFF
TRBJ2-3 TRBV11-2 CASGGGVTDTQYF
TRBJ2-2 TRBV3-1/TRBV3-2 CASSQVQGIAGELFF
TRBJ2-7 TRBV6-1 CASSERQGFSYEQYF
TRBJ2-7 TRBV25-1 CASSPRDNYEQYF
TRBJ1-5 TRBV6-1 CASSGQGAKPQHF
TRBJ1-5 TRBV6-2/TRBV6-3 CASSYGSFQPQHF
TRBJ2-7 TRBV27 CASSLRGSYEQYF
TRBJ1-1 TRBV10-3 CAISFDGYTEAFF
TRBJ2-1 TRBV15 CATSRVLTYNEQFF
TRBJ2-2 TRBV5-1 CASKDRWLTTGELFF
TRBJ1-4 TRBV7-9 CASSLPPDSATNEKLFF
TRBJ2-5 TRBV6-5 CASSLSGARETQYF
TRBJ2-5 TRBV5-5 CASSAGTSVQETQYF
TRBJ1-6 TRBV7-2 CASSLRGLADSPLHF
TRBJ2-1 TRBV5-1 CASSPRTGDNEQFF